This T cell receptor (beta chain) derives from a study of CD8 T cells in ankylosing spondylitis. Points on this clonotype: Antigen unknown.

TCRdb reprocessed the 5' RACE reads via MiXCR and lists one record per CDR3 protein. The profile shows hundreds of thousands of distinct CDR3 sequences, over 15% of them singletons. Whole-study findings and limits: Significant enrichment of disease-linked clones was reportedly seen in matched ankylosing spondylitis synovial fluid.

The receptor was derived from a male donor with ankylosing spondylitis or in good health (not recorded which). Source material: blood, either unsorted or a sorted T cell fraction (not recorded which).

The DNA for the CDR3 is TGTGCCAGCAGCCAAGACAGGGCCCAAGAGACCCAGTACTTC. Protein: CASSQDRAQETQYF. The chain employs TRBV11-3 and TRBJ2-5; 7 bases align to TRBD1. CDR3 length: 14 residues. V lost 5 bases to trimming and J lost 1 base; unmatched junction nucleotides: 4. Germline CDR1 reads SGHNT; CDR2 reads YENEEA.